This T cell receptor beta chain was captured in a study of cytomegalovirus exposure and HLA in healthy donors. Study-wide findings and caveats: Earlier analysis yielded a pattern in which most TCR beta V segments were productive about 87% or about 30% of the time. Investigators reported 150 to 200 TCR beta chains as tied to cytomegalovirus. TCR beta chains associated with HLA were, in a later analysis, more clonally expanded than equally common others.

CDR3 length equals 16 residues. The V gene lost 5 bases and the J gene lost 3 bases, with 20 bases spanning the gap. Looked up from germline, CDR1 is LNHDA and CDR2 is SQIVND (reference sequence). PCR used 60 Vbeta primers and 13 Jbeta primers. Some clones are missing from TCRdb's copy, which holds only in-frame ones; the method was immunoSEQ multiplex PCR. The sample yields some 200,000 clones, almost 85% seen once. Points on this clone: Its antigen is not identified.

Sequenced material: PBMCs. The gene calls are TRBV19 and TRBJ2-7, with TRBD2 as a possible D gene (6 bases). This receptor was identified in a woman aged 40 to 49 in good health and CMV-seronegative. CDR3 sequence: CASSVYTAGRNYEQYF. CDR3 nucleotide sequence: TGTGCCAGTAGTGTATATACGGCGGGGAGGAACTACGAGCAGTACTTC.